Here is one T cell receptor (beta chain) with its context. Its specificity is not known. V lost 10 bases and J lost 0; bases outside the gene matches: 13. Germline values: CDR1 SNHLY, CDR2 FYNNEI. CDR3 size: 16 residues. The data were produced by immunoSEQ multiplex PCR, yet TCRdb's version contains in-frame clones alone and is incomplete. The sample contains roughly 46,000 clones, 65% to 75% of which appear only once. The data stem from a study of vaccination effects on CD4 cells after COVID-19. About the study: Ahead of sequencing, the ViraFEST assay grew antigen-specific CD4+ T cells using viral peptide pools. Sampling occurred a median 72 days post second dose, range 14 to 241. Early and late time points after vaccination were used to sample a few convalescent patients.

Study observations and caveats: The study got few convalescent patients and did not collect any early post-infection timepoints.

Upon completion of approximately ten days in culture, CD4+ T cells were isolated. The individual was infected with SARS-CoV-2 between March and December 2020, as confirmed by PCR. Each participant was administered two doses of either the BNT162b2 or the mRNA-1273 vaccine. This receptor was obtained from a human donor who had a prior SARS-CoV-2 infection. The chain links TRBV2 to TRBJ2-3; 7 bases agree with TRBD2. This specimen consisted of CD4+ T cells from PBMCs cultured without peptide, obtained after COVID-19 vaccination. The CDR3 coding sequence is TGTGCCATCTTACCTGTTCCGCGGGGGAGCACAGATACGCAGTATTTT. Protein product: CAILPVPRGSTDTQYF. The whole variable domain, filled in from reference TRBV2 and TRBJ2-3, reads EPEVTQTPSHQVTQMGQEVILRCVPISNHLYFYWYRQILGQKVEFLVSFYNNEISEKSEIFDDQFSVERPDGSNFTLKIRSTKLEDSAMYFCAILPVPRGSTDTQYFGPGTRLTVL.